This T cell receptor beta chain was captured by sequencing in a study of Graves' ophthalmopathy and Graves' hyperthyroidism. TCR beta CDR3 regions were amplified from RNA transcripts. A first-round RT-PCR used HTBI primers, followed by a second-round multiplex PCR. TCRdb re-analysed the multiplex PCR reads in MiXCR, keeping a single row per CDR3 protein. Among roughly 410,000 distinct CDR3 sequences listed, 15% were seen once. The V gene's germline CDR1 is SEHNR and CDR2 FQNEAQ (reference sequence). The CDR3 spans 15 residues. The J segment lost 7 bases and the V segment lost 4 bases, leaving 9 bases of the junction unmatched.

The V and J genes are TRBV7-9 and TRBJ1-1; TRBD1 aligns across 10 bases. Sequencing was done on a sample of peripheral blood. The origin of this receptor is a woman aged 18-29 years with stable Graves' hyperthyroidism. Here the CDR3 reads CASSWDGGQGSEAFF. The CDR3 DNA reads as TGTGCCAGCAGCTGGGATGGGGGACAGGGGAGTGAAGCTTTCTTT.